This TCR beta chain emerged from a study of blood T cell repertoires in COVID-19. The CDR3 contains 16 residues. Germline CDR1 is KGHSH and CDR2 is LQKENI. V lost 5 bases to trimming and J lost 5 bases, with 16 bases between them. This table comes from immunoSEQ multiplex PCR, and its TCRdb copy is limited to in-frame clones, with some not included. The sample shows about 75,000 clones, 90% of them seen only once. This sequence originates from a human donor in a cohort sampled during active COVID-19. The chain uses TRBV18 and TRBJ1-6; D is perhaps TRBD1 (6 bases). The sample was peripheral blood. In DNA form, the CDR3 reads TGTGCCAGCTCAGCTCAGGGGAACGGGGATAATTCACCCCTCCACTTT. This gives the protein CASSAQGNGDNSPLHF.